The 22 T cell receptor beta chains below all came from one sample that was sequenced in a study of T cell responses to AZD1222 COVID-19 vaccine (dated by TCRdb to about 2021). The protocol used for the library was the immunoSEQ multiplex PCR assay. Here the immuneACCESS table is served through TCRdb, limited to in-frame sequences with V and J called. Missing clones are a known gap in these copies; in checked studies unresolved V genes cover under half, and the rest lacks a known reason. This sample is represented by around 84,000 clones; 70% to 90% of them were singletons. Clones ranked in the top ten supply roughly 10% of the sample. The time point label, as the study defines it: about 28 days (+/-7) after the second vaccine dose. This material consisted of peripheral blood, taken 28 days after the second AZD1222 dose. These receptors were taken from an adult who received the AZD1222 COVID-19 vaccine.

The J gene is TRBJ1-6, the V gene TRBV27; tentative D call: TRBD1 (5 bases). The CDR3 consists of 17 residues. Between the trimmed V and J ends, which lost 3 bases and 3 bases, there was a span of 15 bases. Per germline, CDR1 MNHEY and CDR2 SMNVEV (reference sequence). The CDR3 nucleotides read TGTGCCAGCAGTTTGGGGGGGTATTGGGACTATAATTCACCCCTCCACTTT. Translated, it gives CASSLGGYWDYNSPLHF.

The rearrangement uses TRBV9 and TRBJ1-1; TRBD1 is a possible D gene (6 bases). The CDR3 length is 13 residues. CDR1 is SGDLS, CDR2 YYNGEE, per germline. Trimming took 0 bases from V and 5 from J, leaving 8 bases between them. The CDR3 sequence: CASSVDRGTEAFF. The DNA for the CDR3 is TGTGCCAGCAGCGTAGATAGGGGGACTGAAGCTTTCTTT.

V is TRBV7-3 and J is TRBJ1-3, with 9 bases lining up with TRBD1. V trimming: 5 bases; J trimming: 0 bases; junction bases outside the gene matches: 5. CDR1 is SGHTA, CDR2 FQGTGA, per germline. This CDR3 comprises 16 residues. The chain's CDR3 is CASSLTGGNSGNTIYF. In DNA form, the CDR3 reads TGTGCCAGCAGCCTGACAGGGGGAAACTCTGGAAACACCATATATTTT.

This clone was observed a single time. The chain employs TRBV19 and TRBJ2-3, with 9 positions matching TRBD1. Germline V gene lookup returns CDR1 LNHDA and CDR2 SQIVND (reference sequence). This CDR3 region has 15 residues. The V and J ends lost 5 bases and 1 base, in that order; junction bases with no gene match: 4. This chain's CDR3 is CASSYRGPGTDTQYF. CDR3 in DNA: TGTGCCAGTAGTTACAGGGGGCCTGGCACAGATACGCAGTATTTT. Drawing the rest from reference TRBV19 and TRBJ2-3, the complete variable domain is DGGITQSPKYLFRKEGQNVTLSCEQNLNHDAMYWYRQDPGQGLRLIYYSQIVNDFQKGDIAEGYSVSREKKESFPLTVTSAQKNPTAFYLCASSYRGPGTDTQYFGPGTRLTVL.

The chain uses TRBV29-1 and TRBJ2-2; D may be TRBD1 (6 bases). The germline V gene encodes CDR1 SQVTM and CDR2 ANQGSEA. The CDR3 consists of 17 residues. V was cut by 3 bases and J by 6 bases, with 23 bases left in between. CDR3 sequence reads: CSVDRGSGRMGPGELFF. CDR3 coding DNA: TGCAGCGTTGACAGGGGATCGGGTAGAATGGGTCCCGGGGAGCTGTTTTTT.

V usage is TRBV3-1 (or the pseudogene TRBV3-2) and J usage is TRBJ1-4; a weak D match, TRBD1 (6 bases). Germline assignment: CDR1 LGHDT and CDR2 YNNKEL (reference sequence). The V gene lost 6 bases and the J gene lost 8 bases, with 10 bases spanning the gap. The CDR3 totals 12 residues. Here the CDR3 reads CASRQGREKLFF. In DNA form, the CDR3 reads TGTGCCAGCAGACAGGGACGGGAAAAACTGTTTTTT.

In the case of this clone: The sample contains more than one DNA sequence encoding this CDR3. The chain recombines TRBV10-3 with TRBJ1-1, with 10 positions matching TRBD1. The CDR3 sequence is 12 residues long. The ends lost 4 bases at V and 8 bases at J; junction bases unmatched: 1. Germline values: CDR1 ENHRY, CDR2 SYGVKD. In DNA form, the CDR3 reads TGTGCCATCAGTGGACAGGGGGCAGAAGCTTTCTTT. Amino acid sequence: CAISGQGAEAFF.

The chain is built from TRBV28 and TRBJ1-4; tentatively, D is TRBD1 (5 bases). With 7 bases removed from V and 6 bases from J, the gap between germline ends came to 15 bases. Germline CDR1 MDHEN, CDR2 SYDVKM. The CDR3 is made up of 14 amino acids. This CDR3 reads CASMGGVGDEKLFF. The CDR3 coding sequence is TGTGCCAGCATGGGTGGCGTGGGGGATGAAAAACTGTTTTTT.

This rearrangement joins TRBV28 to TRBJ2-7; 7 bases map to TRBD1. CDR3 length equals 16 residues. The germline V gene encodes CDR1 MDHEN and CDR2 SYDVKM. The trim removed 2 bases at V and 1 base at J, leaving 8 bases unmatched. The CDR3: CASSLVPGQASYEQYF. For the CDR3, the DNA is TGTGCCAGCAGTTTAGTCCCCGGACAGGCGTCCTACGAGCAGTACTTC. Full variable domain (remainder filled in from reference TRBV28 and TRBJ2-7): DVKVTQSSRYLVKRTGEKVFLECVQDMDHENMFWYRQDPGLGLRLIYFSYDVKMKEKGDIPEGYSVSREKKERFSLILESASTNQTSMYLCASSLVPGQASYEQYFGPGTRLTVT.

Only one count was recorded for this clone. The rearrangement joins TRBV28 to TRBJ1-1; maybe TRBD1 (6 bases). Germline loops: CDR1 MDHEN, CDR2 SYDVKM. The V gene lost 6 bases and the J gene lost 1 base, with 12 bases spanning the gap. CDR3 size: 14 residues. This chain's CDR3 is CASRDTGPNTEAFF. The CDR3 nucleotides read TGTGCCAGCAGAGATACAGGGCCGAACACTGAAGCTTTCTTT.

The V and J genes are TRBV19 and TRBJ1-4; D unresolved. Per germline, CDR1 LNHDA and CDR2 SQIVND (reference sequence). Trimming left V 6 bases short and J 0 bases short, with 11 bases between. CDR3 size: 15 residues. CDR3 DNA: TGTGCCAGTAGCGTGGGGATTGCAACTAATGAAAAACTGTTTTTT. Amino acids: CASSVGIATNEKLFF.

This sequence joins TRBV2 and TRBJ1-3; no clear D gene. The germline gives CDR1 SNHLY, CDR2 FYNNEI. The V and J ends lost 5 bases and 0 bases respectively, with 14 bases between them. The CDR3 has 16 residues. The CDR3 here is CASSILSSLSGNTIYF. The CDR3 nucleotides are TGTGCCAGCAGTATCCTATCCAGTCTCTCTGGAAACACCATATATTTT.

The V gene is TRBV9, the J gene TRBJ1-2; a weak D match, TRBD1 (5 bases). There are 14 residues in the CDR3. V shed 6 bases and J shed 3 bases, with 15 bases lying between them. The germline gives CDR1 SGDLS, CDR2 YYNGEE. CDR3 loop: CASKSSGGDYGYTF. CDR3 bases: TGTGCCAGCAAGAGTAGTGGGGGAGACTATGGCTACACCTTC.

The chain joins TRBV10-3 to TRBJ2-3; 14 nucleotides agree with TRBD2. In germline, CDR1 is ENHRY, CDR2 SYGVKD. With 6 bases clipped from V and 4 bases from J, the junction kept 6 bases outside the gene matches. There are 16 residues in the CDR3. The CDR3 bases are TGTGCCATCAGCGCGGGACTAGCGGGGGATGCAGATACGCAGTATTTT. Its translation: CAISAGLAGDADTQYF.

This clone has only one observation. The rearrangement joins TRBV9 to TRBJ1-1; 8 nucleotides align to TRBD1. Trimming cost V 3 bases and J 5 bases; bases outside gene matches: 9. This CDR3 spans 15 amino acids. Looked up from germline, CDR1 is SGDLS and CDR2 is YYNGEE. The CDR3, as DNA: TGTGCCAGCAGCGGCTCAGGACAGGGTGGGACTGAAGCTTTCTTT. Translated, it gives CASSGSGQGGTEAFF.

The chain employs TRBV15 and TRBJ1-4, with D possibly matching TRBD1 (5 bases). CDR1 and CDR2 from the germline V gene are LNHNV and YYDKDF (reference sequence). The ends were cut back, 3 bases at V and 10 bases at J, with 15 bases in the middle. This CDR3 has 14 residues. The CDR3 region has the DNA TGTGCCACCAGCAGGGGAGGGGAAAGTCTAAAACTGTTTTTT. Its translation is CATSRGGESLKLFF.

The chain joins TRBV28 to TRBJ1-5; D remains ambiguous. The V end lost 2 bases, the J end lost 0 bases, and 5 bases lay between the germline ends. Per germline, CDR1 MDHEN and CDR2 SYDVKM. The CDR3 loop spans 14 amino acids. CDR3 amino acids: CASSLQVSNQPQHF. The CDR3 nucleotides are TGTGCCAGCAGTTTACAGGTTAGCAATCAGCCCCAGCATTTT.

In its sample, this clone ranks as medium-sized. The chain uses TRBV20-1 and TRBJ2-7; TRBD1 agrees at 8 bases. Trimming removed 3 bases from V and 1 base from J; junction bases left unmatched: 8. The CDR3 covers 15 residues. Germline-derived CDR1 and CDR2 are DFQATT and SNEGSKA (reference sequence). DNA of the CDR3: TGCAGTGCTAGTTTTGCAGGGGGCAAGTCCTACGAGCAGTACTTC. Protein product: CSASFAGGKSYEQYF.

A single count supports this clone. This rearrangement joins TRBV7-9 to TRBJ1-1; D possibly corresponds to TRBD1 (6 bases). Germline V gene data show CDR1 as SEHNR and CDR2 as FQNEAQ (reference sequence). Trimming stripped 5 bases from V and 6 bases from J, with 13 bases between. The CDR3 totals 13 residues. This CDR3 is CASSPGVPAEAFF. In DNA form, the CDR3 reads TGTGCCAGCAGCCCAGGGGTCCCGGCTGAAGCTTTCTTT.

The V gene is TRBV10-2, the J gene TRBJ1-1, with D possibly matching TRBD1 (5 bases). This CDR3 has 14 residues. The germline CDR1 and CDR2 sequences are WSHSY and SAAADI. Deletions cut 7 bases from V and 5 bases from J, with 17 bases between. DNA of the CDR3: TGCGCCAGCACCCAACAGGACGGGTGGACTGAAGCTTTCTTT. Translating it yields CASTQQDGWTEAFF.

V gene TRBV19 combines with J gene TRBJ1-2; 8 bases agree with TRBD1. The germline CDR1 and CDR2 sequences are LNHDA and SQIVND (reference sequence). This CDR3 has 13 amino acids. Unmatched junction bases numbered 5, after V lost 5 bases and J lost 6 bases. CDR3 sequence (DNA): TGTGCCAGTAGTGCCGACAGGGGAGATGGCTACACCTTC. This translates into CASSADRGDGYTF. The full variable domain, its missing parts supplied by reference TRBV19 and TRBJ1-2, is DGGITQSPKYLFRKEGQNVTLSCEQNLNHDAMYWYRQDPGQGLRLIYYSQIVNDFQKGDIAEGYSVSREKKESFPLTVTSAQKNPTAFYLCASSADRGDGYTFGSGTRLTVV.

The V gene is TRBV4-1, the J gene TRBJ2-5; no clear D gene. The CDR3 extends over 12 amino acids. V was clipped by 4 bases and J by 5 bases, with 8 bases between them. In germline, CDR1 is MGHRA, CDR2 YSYEKL. The CDR3 DNA is TGCGCCAGCAGCCTCCCCGGGGAGACCCAGTACTTC. This translates into CASSLPGETQYF.